Sequencing of this T cell receptor (beta chain) was carried out in a study of cytomegalovirus exposure and HLA in healthy donors. Study information: Caucasian-associated ancestry cluster membership applied to just over 80% of nearly 400 genotyped donors.

The PCR ran on 60 Vbeta and 13 Jbeta primers. The data were produced by immunoSEQ multiplex PCR, yet TCRdb's version contains in-frame clones alone and is incomplete. The sample carries fewer than 200,000 clones, approximately 70% recorded once. Only a few counts were recorded for this clone. Its specificity is unknown. Study-level points and caveats: Prediction of most subjects' HLA-A and HLA-B alleles by TCR beta sequences was reportedly accurate. Further analysis was carried out later, and it showed several of the most significant clusters appearing linked to common viral pathogens.

This CDR3 is 17 amino acids long. V gave up 3 bases and J gave up 3 bases; unmatched junction bases: 10. Germline-derived CDR1 and CDR2 are SGHRS and YFSETQ. Sequenced sample: PBMCs. The chain recombines TRBV5-1 with TRBJ2-1; 9 nucleotides agree with TRBD1. The clonotype comes from a young woman in good health and CMV-seropositive. The CDR3 reads CASSYTQGAMIYNEQFF. The DNA for the CDR3 is TGCGCCAGCAGCTATACACAGGGGGCAATGATCTACAATGAGCAGTTCTTC.